The 21 T cell receptor beta chains in this list originate from one sample, sequenced in a study of spatial heterogeneity in lung cancer. TCRdb re-analysed the 5' RACE reads in MiXCR, keeping a single row per CDR3 protein. Of 2,000 to 2,500 distinct CDR3 sequences in the sample, 19% were seen once. For these receptors, no antigen is known. General observations from the study: Counts of expanded intratumoral alpha and beta TCRs tracked tumor mutation counts.

Indicated time point: sample taken at primary tumor resection. Source: lung tumor tissue, taken at surgery. The source is a male donor with early-stage non-small cell lung cancer.

The sample holds one count of this clonotype. The chain is built from TRBV7-9 and TRBJ1-5; TRBD1 is a possible D gene (6 bases). Germline loops: CDR1 SEHNR, CDR2 FQNEAQ (reference sequence). V was trimmed by 3 bases and J by 7 bases, leaving 13 bases between them. CDR3 size: 14 residues. The CDR3 bases are TGTGCCAGCAGCTTTGGGACACACGGGCAGCCCCAGCATTTT. Translation: CASSFGTHGQPQHF.

This clonotype is medium-sized in the sample. The J gene is TRBJ2-5, the V gene TRBV18; TRBD1 is a possible D gene (6 bases). Trimming left V 4 bases short and J 2 bases short, with 11 bases between. Germline V lookup: CDR1 KGHSH, CDR2 LQKENI. This CDR3 is built from 14 residues. CDR3 region: CASSLTGIQETQYF. The DNA of the CDR3 is TGTGCCAGCTCACTCACAGGGATTCAAGAGACCCAGTACTTC. Looking up the rest from reference TRBV18 and TRBJ2-5 gives the full variable domain: NAGVMQNPRHLVRRRGQEARLRCSPMKGHSHVYWYRQLPEEGLKFMVYLQKENIIDESGMPKERFSAEFPKEGPSILRIQQVVRGDSAAYFCASSLTGIQETQYFGPGTRLLVL.

By share, this clonotype counts as medium-sized. J is TRBJ2-3 and V is TRBV20-1; 10 bases are shared with TRBD2. CDR1 and CDR2 from the germline V gene are DFQATT and SNEGSKA (reference sequence). The V and J ends lost 1 base and 5 bases, in that order; junction bases with no gene match: 6. CDR3 length: 15 amino acids. The CDR3 loop reads CSARGGTSVQDTQYF. Here the CDR3 DNA reads TGCAGTGCTAGAGGGGGGACTAGCGTGCAAGATACGCAGTATTTT.

V is TRBV20-1 and J is TRBJ2-5; TRBD2 agrees at 10 bases. The CDR3 sequence is 16 residues long. Germline V gene data show CDR1 as DFQATT and CDR2 as SNEGSKA (reference sequence). V lost 4 bases to trimming and J lost 5 bases; unmatched junction nucleotides: 13. The CDR3 coding sequence is TGCAGTGCTACGACCGGCAGCGGGAGGGCCGAGGAGACCCAGTACTTC. This translates into CSATTGSGRAEETQYF.

The chain has TRBV7-8 and TRBJ1-1; D not resolved. Looked up from germline, CDR1 is SGHVS and CDR2 is FQNEAQ. Trimming cost V 6 bases and J 3 bases, with 11 bases left between them. The CDR3 loop spans 13 amino acids. The CDR3 protein is CASRLTADTEAFF. As DNA, the CDR3 is TGTGCCAGCAGATTGACTGCGGACACTGAAGCTTTCTTT.

Relative to its sample, this clonotype is large. This chain links TRBV4-3 with TRBJ2-5; 12 bases are a match to TRBD2. Looked up from germline, CDR1 is LGHNA and CDR2 is YSLEER. V shed 3 bases and J 5 bases; nucleotides not matched to a gene: 10. The CDR3 length is 17 residues. The CDR3 DNA reads TGCGCCAGCAGCCACACTAGCGGGGGGCCCCTCGGTGAGACCCAGTACTTC. Amino acids: CASSHTSGGPLGETQYF.

This clonotype counts as medium-sized. This chain links TRBV7-9 with TRBJ1-1; unclear D gene. V gave up 5 bases and J gave up 7 bases, with 17 bases separating them. This CDR3 has 14 amino acids. The germline gives CDR1 SEHNR, CDR2 FQNEAQ (reference sequence). CDR3 in amino acids: CASSPDFLGGEAFF. The CDR3 coding sequence is TGTGCCAGCAGCCCCGACTTCCTCGGTGGTGAAGCTTTCTTT.

The genes are TRBV3-1 and TRBJ2-3; D gene uncertain. The germline V and J ends were trimmed by 6 bases and 0 bases, with 4 bases remaining between them. This CDR3 has 12 amino acids. Germline V gene data show CDR1 as LGHDT and CDR2 as YNNKEL (reference sequence). The CDR3 here is CASSVSTDTQYF. The CDR3, as DNA: TGTGCCAGCAGTGTCAGCACAGATACGCAGTATTTT.

This clonotype is large in the sample. The rearrangement links TRBV3-1 to TRBJ2-7, with D unclear. Germline loops: CDR1 LGHDT, CDR2 YNNKEL (reference sequence). Trimming shortened V by 0 bases and J by 0 bases, and 12 bases separated the two germline ends. This CDR3 region has 16 residues. The CDR3 region has the DNA TGTGCCAGCAGCCAAGAGGGCGGCCGAGACTCCTACGAGCAGTACTTC. Amino acids: CASSQEGGRDSYEQYF.

This clonotype is deemed medium-sized. The gene calls are TRBV7-9 and TRBJ1-4; a possible D gene is TRBD1 (6 bases). Trimming pared 2 bases from V and 8 bases from J, leaving 18 bases between. The CDR3 spans 16 residues. Germline assignment: CDR1 SEHNR and CDR2 FQNEAQ (reference sequence). CDR3 residues: CASSLNLQGAGEKLFF. CDR3 nucleotide sequence: TGTGCCAGCAGCTTAAACCTACAGGGTGCCGGGGAAAAACTGTTTTTT.

The CDR3 is CASGGSYEQYF. CDR3 DNA sequence: TGTGCTAGCGGGGGCTCCTACGAGCAGTACTTC. The chain combines TRBV7-2 with TRBJ2-7; 9 positions agree with TRBD2. The germline V gene encodes CDR1 SGHTA and CDR2 FQGNSA. The CDR3 contains 11 residues.

This clonotype is medium-sized within its sample. The chain is built from TRBV5-1 and TRBJ2-1; D is possibly TRBD1 or TRBD2 (5 bases each). Germline CDR1 is SGHRS and CDR2 is YFSETQ. The V gene lost 0 bases and the J gene lost 9 bases, with 22 bases spanning the gap. The CDR3 contains 17 residues. This CDR3 reads CASSLAVGTPWIGEQFF. CDR3 DNA sequence: TGCGCCAGCAGCTTGGCCGTCGGGACCCCGTGGATCGGTGAGCAGTTCTTC.

Sample share makes this clonotype medium-sized. V usage is TRBV28 and J usage is TRBJ1-4, with TRBD1 matching 8 bases. The germline V gene encodes CDR1 MDHEN and CDR2 SYDVKM. After removal of 5 bases from V and 8 bases from J, the junction contained 7 bases not matched to a gene. CDR3 length: 14 residues. CDR3 DNA: TGTGCCAGCAGTGAGACAGGGGAAGCAGAAAAACTGTTTTTT. Translation: CASSETGEAEKLFF.

The rearrangement links TRBV4-2 to TRBJ2-3; 10 nucleotides line up with TRBD2. CDR3 length: 16 amino acids. From germline, CDR1 is LGHNA and CDR2 YNFKEQ. After removal of 0 bases from V and 2 bases from J, the junction contained 2 bases not matched to a gene. The CDR3 spells CASSQDTSGITDTQYF. For the CDR3, the DNA is TGTGCCAGCAGCCAAGATACTAGCGGGATCACAGATACGCAGTATTTT.

This clonotype was seen at least ten times. The CDR3 sequence is CASISPPREQYF. In nucleotides, the CDR3 is TGTGCCAGCATCAGTCCTCCCCGCGAGCAGTACTTC. The chain carries TRBV6-6 and TRBJ2-7; D remains ambiguous. The CDR3 loop spans 12 amino acids. Germline-derived CDR1 and CDR2 are MNHNY and SVGAGI (reference sequence). Trimming pared 7 bases from V and 6 bases from J, leaving 13 bases between.

By proportion, this clonotype is medium-sized. The chain combines TRBV11-2 with TRBJ1-5; no clear D. The CDR3 runs 15 residues. V lost 1 base and J 1 base, leaving 8 bases between the germline ends. Germline V lookup: CDR1 SGHAT, CDR2 FQNNGV. The CDR3, as DNA: TGTGCCAGCAGCTTAGGTTATGGAAGCAATCAGCCCCAGCATTTT. As protein: CASSLGYGSNQPQHF.

This clonotype showed up just a few times. The rearrangement links TRBV29-1 to TRBJ2-5; D uncertain. Germline V gene sequence: CDR1 SQVTM, CDR2 ANQGSEA. The CDR3 covers 13 residues. The V end was cut by 4 bases, the J end by 1 base, with 10 bases between. The CDR3 region has the DNA TGCAGCGTTGTGGTGAACCTCCAAGAGACCCAGTACTTC. It codes for CSVVVNLQETQYF.

In its sample, this clonotype ranks as medium-sized. V and J are TRBV20-1 and TRBJ2-1, with 8 bases identical to TRBD2. The CDR3 is 19 residues long. V shed 1 base and J 0 bases; nucleotides not matched to a gene: 14. CDR1 DFQATT and CDR2 SNEGSKA come from the germline V gene (reference sequence). CDR3 coding DNA: TGCAGTGCTAGAGGTGTGGGCGGGAGGCCTCTCCCCTCCTACAATGAGCAGTTCTTC. Protein product: CSARGVGGRPLPSYNEQFF.

This clonotype has just a few counts. A read error may account for a junction end that differs from germline. The chain combines TRBV28 with TRBJ2-6; D is ambiguous. The germline V gene has CDR1 MDHEN and CDR2 SYDVKM. This CDR3 contains 17 residues. CDR3 bases: TGTGCCACCAGTGGATCCCAATCCAGCTCTGGGGCCAACGTCCTGACTTTC. This translates into CATSGSQSSSGANVLTF.

Within the sample, this clonotype is medium-sized. The genes are TRBV10-2 and TRBJ2-3, with 10 nucleotides matching TRBD2. The germline CDR1 and CDR2 sequences are WSHSY and SAAADI. The CDR3 covers 14 residues. The ends lost 5 bases at V and 3 bases at J; junction bases unmatched: 2. The CDR3 spells CASSPSGRTDTQYF. CDR3 nucleotides: TGCGCCAGCAGTCCTAGCGGGAGAACAGATACGCAGTATTTT.

In its sample, this clonotype is medium-sized. CDR3 coding DNA: TGTGCCAGCAGCCTCCACTTAGCGGGGGTTAGCACAGATACGCAGTATTTT. Protein product: CASSLHLAGVSTDTQYF. This rearrangement joins TRBV11-3 to TRBJ2-3, with TRBD2 matching 9 bases. The CDR3 contains 17 residues. V trimming: 5 bases; J trimming: 0 bases; junction bases outside the gene matches: 9. Germline V gives CDR1 SGHNT, CDR2 YENEEA.